This TCR beta chain was sequenced during a study of cytotoxic CD8 clonotypes in ibrutinib-treated CLL. Study-wide results and caveats: Against age-matched healthy donors, baseline clonality ran higher and tracked circulating CD8+ T-cell counts. Clonality increased at ibrutinib response and stayed stable in sustained remission. At progression, however, it fell back toward baseline.

This clone was counted only a few times. Its matching antigen is unknown. The sequencing depth, 1 in 200,000 to 1 in 1 million T cells, was the target. TCRdb keeps only in-frame clones here, not all; method: immunoSEQ multiplex PCR. The table lists some 300,000 clones, almost 80% of them singletons. Germline CDR1 and CDR2: MDHEN and SYDVKM. CDR3 length equals 16 residues. Trimming removed 4 bases from V and 5 bases from J; junction bases left unmatched: 12. This specimen was PBMCs, taken before ibrutinib treatment. The sequence was collected from a human donor with chronic lymphocytic leukemia. This chain connects TRBV28 to TRBJ2-7, with 9 bases identical to TRBD2. In nucleotides, the CDR3 is TGTGCCAGCAGTTCAGGTGGCGGGAGGGCCGGGGACGAGCAGTACTTC. It specifies CASSSGGGRAGDEQYF.